Listed below are T cell receptor beta chains from one sample, sequenced in a study of CD8+ T cells in alopecia areata. Assay: immunoSEQ multiplex PCR; the TCRdb copy retains only in-frame clones and omits some. The sample contains 200,000 to 250,000 clones, around three fifths of which appear only once. The sample in question was CD4+ T cells sorted from blood, obtained at week 0. The source of these receptors is a human donor with alopecia areata. Each CDR3 is given with its conserved first and last residue.

j_call: TRBJ2-1
v_call: TRBV30
cdr3_aa: CAWSSKQGAGRNEQFF

j_call: TRBJ2-7
v_call: TRBV13
cdr3_aa: CASRIRGSTYEQYF

j_call: TRBJ2-1
v_call: TRBV5-6
cdr3_aa: CASSPRPTGGDNEQFF

j_call: TRBJ2-7
v_call: TRBV30
cdr3_aa: CAWRPRGHEQYF

j_call: TRBJ2-3
v_call: TRBV27
cdr3_aa: CASALTGPHRNTQYF

j_call: TRBJ2-1
v_call: TRBV10-2
cdr3_aa: CASSQPGLAFYNEQFF

j_call: TRBJ2-1
v_call: TRBV30
cdr3_aa: CAWSRTGSSYNEQFF

j_call: TRBJ1-2
v_call: TRBV15
cdr3_aa: CATSRETGRGGYTF

j_call: TRBJ1-1
v_call: TRBV5-6
cdr3_aa: CASSLGDRNTEAFF

j_call: TRBJ1-1
v_call: TRBV18
cdr3_aa: CASSPQGLNTEAFF

j_call: TRBJ1-2
v_call: TRBV27
cdr3_aa: CASSSRPDRAYYTF

j_call: TRBJ2-1
v_call: TRBV30
cdr3_aa: CACTGFSEQFF

j_call: TRBJ1-5
v_call: TRBV6-5
cdr3_aa: CASSSSGTGKGQPQHF

j_call: TRBJ2-7
v_call: TRBV5-1
cdr3_aa: CASSLGYEQYF

j_call: TRBJ2-3
v_call: TRBV2
cdr3_aa: CASSALAGADTQYF

j_call: TRBJ2-7
v_call: TRBV25-1
cdr3_aa: CASSGTGTRERSYEQYF

j_call: TRBJ2-7
v_call: TRBV9
cdr3_aa: CASSVGMDKYEQYF

j_call: TRBJ2-7
v_call: TRBV5-4
cdr3_aa: CASEATGGPFEQYF

j_call: TRBJ2-1
v_call: TRBV27
cdr3_aa: CASSSLGGHSYNEQFF

j_call: TRBJ1-1
v_call: TRBV5-6
cdr3_aa: CASSLVNRMNTEAFF

j_call: TRBJ2-2
v_call: TRBV11-2
cdr3_aa: CASSLVRDNRELFF

j_call: TRBJ1-2
v_call: TRBV29-1
cdr3_aa: CSVPGQGDIKYGYTF

j_call: TRBJ1-6
v_call: TRBV7-8
cdr3_aa: CASSLVPGAGSPLHF

j_call: TRBJ1-5
v_call: TRBV6-1
cdr3_aa: CARTGNQPQHF

j_call: TRBJ1-2
v_call: TRBV15
cdr3_aa: CATSRELQGTYGYTF

j_call: TRBJ2-7
v_call: TRBV29-1
cdr3_aa: CSVQVSGPYEQYF

j_call: TRBJ2-5
v_call: TRBV9
cdr3_aa: CASSVSGRVQETQYF

j_call: TRBJ1-2
v_call: TRBV15
cdr3_aa: CATSPGTAQGGYGYTF

j_call: TRBJ2-7
v_call: TRBV5-1
cdr3_aa: CASSWGHEQYF

j_call: TRBJ2-2
v_call: TRBV15
cdr3_aa: CATNGDTGELFF

j_call: TRBJ2-2
v_call: TRBV5-5
cdr3_aa: CASSSATSGGARTGELFF

j_call: TRBJ2-1
v_call: TRBV29-1
cdr3_aa: CSARVAGYNEQFF

j_call: TRBJ1-6
v_call: TRBV30
cdr3_aa: CAWRLQGDAYNSPLHF

j_call: TRBJ2-6
v_call: TRBV2
cdr3_aa: CASSRQGTTGANVLTF

j_call: TRBJ1-2
v_call: TRBV5-1
cdr3_aa: CASSPDRSYGYTF

j_call: TRBJ1-1
v_call: TRBV29-1
cdr3_aa: CSVAGQGKGTEAFF

j_call: TRBJ1-5
v_call: TRBV30
cdr3_aa: CAWTSTGGTWQPQHF

j_call: TRBJ2-3
v_call: TRBV9
cdr3_aa: CASSDGSGTIPYLDTQYF

j_call: TRBJ2-7
v_call: TRBV9
cdr3_aa: CASSVGGYEQYF

j_call: TRBJ2-1
v_call: TRBV30
cdr3_aa: CAWDAYNEQFF

j_call: TRBJ1-2
v_call: TRBV29-1
cdr3_aa: CSVGALRHDYGYTF

j_call: TRBJ1-2
v_call: TRBV6-1
cdr3_aa: CASSPDGFYGYTF

j_call: TRBJ1-1
v_call: TRBV7-8
cdr3_aa: CASSLRTGGGVNTEAFF

j_call: TRBJ1-2
v_call: TRBV5-1
cdr3_aa: CASSLNGGYTF

j_call: TRBJ2-2
v_call: TRBV19
cdr3_aa: CASSGYTGELFF